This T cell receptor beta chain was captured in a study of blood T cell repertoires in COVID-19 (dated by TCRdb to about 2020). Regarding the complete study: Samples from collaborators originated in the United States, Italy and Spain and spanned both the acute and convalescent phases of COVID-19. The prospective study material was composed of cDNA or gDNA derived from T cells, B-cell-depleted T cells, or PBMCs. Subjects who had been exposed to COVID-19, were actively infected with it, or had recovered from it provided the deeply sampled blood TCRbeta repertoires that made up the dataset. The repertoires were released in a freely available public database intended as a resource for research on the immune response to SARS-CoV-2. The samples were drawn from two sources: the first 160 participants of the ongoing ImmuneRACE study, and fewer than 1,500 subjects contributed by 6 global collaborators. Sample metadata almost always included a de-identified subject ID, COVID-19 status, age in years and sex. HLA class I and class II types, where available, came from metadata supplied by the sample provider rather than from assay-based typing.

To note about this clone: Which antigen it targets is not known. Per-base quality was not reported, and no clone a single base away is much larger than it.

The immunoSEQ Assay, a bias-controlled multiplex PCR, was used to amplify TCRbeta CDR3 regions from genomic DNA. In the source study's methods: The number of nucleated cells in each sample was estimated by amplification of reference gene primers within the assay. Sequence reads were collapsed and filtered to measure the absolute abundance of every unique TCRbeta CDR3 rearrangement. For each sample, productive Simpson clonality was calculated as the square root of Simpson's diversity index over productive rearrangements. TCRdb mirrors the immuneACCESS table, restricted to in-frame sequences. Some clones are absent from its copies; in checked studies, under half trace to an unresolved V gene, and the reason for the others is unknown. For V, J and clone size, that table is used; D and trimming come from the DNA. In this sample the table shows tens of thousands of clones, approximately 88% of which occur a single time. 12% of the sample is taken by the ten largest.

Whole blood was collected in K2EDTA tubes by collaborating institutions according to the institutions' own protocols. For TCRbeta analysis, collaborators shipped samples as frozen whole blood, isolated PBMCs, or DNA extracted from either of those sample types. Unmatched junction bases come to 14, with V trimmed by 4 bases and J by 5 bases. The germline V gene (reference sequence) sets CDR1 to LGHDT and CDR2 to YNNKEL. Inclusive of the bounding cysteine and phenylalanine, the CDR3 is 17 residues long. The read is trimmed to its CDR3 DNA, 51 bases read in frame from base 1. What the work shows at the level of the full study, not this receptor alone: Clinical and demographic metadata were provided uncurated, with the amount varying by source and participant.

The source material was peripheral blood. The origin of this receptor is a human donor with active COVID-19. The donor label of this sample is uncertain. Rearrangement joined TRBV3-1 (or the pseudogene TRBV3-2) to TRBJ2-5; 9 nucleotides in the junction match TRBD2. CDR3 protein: CASSPPLGGRVWETQYF. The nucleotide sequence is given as TGTGCCAGCAGCCCCCCCCTTGGCGGGAGGGTTTGGGAGACCCAGTACTTC.